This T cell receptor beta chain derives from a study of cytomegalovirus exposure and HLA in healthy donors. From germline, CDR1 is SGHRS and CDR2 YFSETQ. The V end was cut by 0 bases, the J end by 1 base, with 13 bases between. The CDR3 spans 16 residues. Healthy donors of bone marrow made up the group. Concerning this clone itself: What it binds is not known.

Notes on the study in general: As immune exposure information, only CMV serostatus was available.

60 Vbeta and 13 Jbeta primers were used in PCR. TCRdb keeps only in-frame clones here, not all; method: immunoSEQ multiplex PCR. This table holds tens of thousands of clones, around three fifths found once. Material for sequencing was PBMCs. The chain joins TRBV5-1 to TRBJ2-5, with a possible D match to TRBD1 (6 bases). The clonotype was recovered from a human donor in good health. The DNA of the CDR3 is TGCGCCAGCAGCTTGGTTGGTGGACAGTTCCAAGAGACCCAGTACTTC. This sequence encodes CASSLVGGQFQETQYF. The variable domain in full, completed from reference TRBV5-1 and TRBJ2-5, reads KAGVTQTPRYLIKTRGQQVTLSCSPISGHRSVSWYQQTPGQGLQFLFEYFSETQRNKGNFPGRFSGRQFSNSRSEMNVSTLELGDSALYLCASSLVGGQFQETQYFGPGTRLLVL.